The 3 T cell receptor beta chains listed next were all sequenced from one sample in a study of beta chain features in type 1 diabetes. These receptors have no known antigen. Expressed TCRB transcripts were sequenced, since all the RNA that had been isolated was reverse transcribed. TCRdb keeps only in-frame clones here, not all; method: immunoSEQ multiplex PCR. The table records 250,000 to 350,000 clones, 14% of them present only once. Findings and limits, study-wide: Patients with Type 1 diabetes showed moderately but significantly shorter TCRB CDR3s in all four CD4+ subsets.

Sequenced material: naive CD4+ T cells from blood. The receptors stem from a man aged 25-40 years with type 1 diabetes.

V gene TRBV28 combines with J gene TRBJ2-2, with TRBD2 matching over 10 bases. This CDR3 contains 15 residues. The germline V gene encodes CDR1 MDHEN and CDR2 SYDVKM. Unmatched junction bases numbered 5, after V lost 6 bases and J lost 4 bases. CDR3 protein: CASRRSSGSTGELFF. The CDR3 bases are TGTGCCAGCAGAAGATCTAGCGGGAGCACCGGGGAGCTGTTTTTT.

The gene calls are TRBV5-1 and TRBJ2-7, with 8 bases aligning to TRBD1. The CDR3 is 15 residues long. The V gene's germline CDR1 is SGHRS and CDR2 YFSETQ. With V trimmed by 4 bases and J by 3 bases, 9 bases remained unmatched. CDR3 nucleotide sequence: TGCGCCAGCAGCCCCAAACCGGGACAGGACTACGAGCAGTACTTC. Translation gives CASSPKPGQDYEQYF.

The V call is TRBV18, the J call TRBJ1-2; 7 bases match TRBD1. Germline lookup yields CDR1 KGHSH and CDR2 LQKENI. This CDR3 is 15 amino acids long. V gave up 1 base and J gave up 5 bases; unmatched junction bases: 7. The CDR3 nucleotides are TGTGCCAGCTCACCACAGGGGGCTCCCTCTTATGGCTACACCTTC. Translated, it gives CASSPQGAPSYGYTF.